This paragraph covers one T cell receptor beta chain sequence. The data derive from a study of cytomegalovirus exposure and HLA in healthy donors. The CDR3 sequence is 13 residues long. V shed 6 bases, J shed 4 bases, and the junction held 4 bases outside the gene matches. Looked up from germline, CDR1 is MNHEY and CDR2 is SMNVEV (reference sequence). Researchers ran the PCR with 60 Vbeta and 13 Jbeta primers. Profiled with immunoSEQ multiplex PCR; TCRdb holds only in-frame clones, not every one. The sample has over 85,000 clones, around 84% seen once. The sequencing sample was made of PBMCs. The sequence was collected from a woman aged 25 to 39 in good health and CMV-seronegative. The chain combines TRBV27 with TRBJ2-7, with 9 nucleotides matching TRBD1. CDR3 bases: TGTGCCAGCAGAGGGACAGGGCGGTACGAGCAGTACTTC. It specifies CASRGTGRYEQYF.